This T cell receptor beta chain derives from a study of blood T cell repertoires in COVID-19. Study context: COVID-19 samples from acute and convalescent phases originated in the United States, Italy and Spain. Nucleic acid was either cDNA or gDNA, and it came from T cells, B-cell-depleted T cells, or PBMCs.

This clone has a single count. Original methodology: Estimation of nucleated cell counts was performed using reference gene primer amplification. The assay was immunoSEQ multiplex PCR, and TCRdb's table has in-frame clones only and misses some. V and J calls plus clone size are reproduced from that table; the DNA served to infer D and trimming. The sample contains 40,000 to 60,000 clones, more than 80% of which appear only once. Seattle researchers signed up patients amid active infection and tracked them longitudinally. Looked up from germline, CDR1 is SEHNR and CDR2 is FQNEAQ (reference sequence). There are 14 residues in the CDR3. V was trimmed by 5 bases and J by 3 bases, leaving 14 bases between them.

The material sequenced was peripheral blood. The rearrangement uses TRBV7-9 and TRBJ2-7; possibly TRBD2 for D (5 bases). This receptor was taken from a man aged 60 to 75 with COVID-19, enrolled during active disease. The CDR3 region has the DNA TGTGCCAGCAGCCCGGGAAGACCGTACTACGAGCAGTACTTC. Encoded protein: CASSPGRPYYEQYF.